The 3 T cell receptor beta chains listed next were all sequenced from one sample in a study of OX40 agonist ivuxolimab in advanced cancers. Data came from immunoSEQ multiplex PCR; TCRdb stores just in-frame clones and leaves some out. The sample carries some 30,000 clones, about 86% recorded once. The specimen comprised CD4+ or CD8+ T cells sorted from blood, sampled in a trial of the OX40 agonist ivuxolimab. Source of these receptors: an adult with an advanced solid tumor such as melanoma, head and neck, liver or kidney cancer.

In DNA, the CDR3 is TGTGCCAGCAGCTTAGGGTGGGCCACAGATACGCAGTATTTT. Its translation is CASSLGWATDTQYF. The chain carries TRBV5-6 and TRBJ2-3; D is undetermined. Trimming pared 2 bases from V and 2 bases from J, leaving 9 bases between. CDR1 is SGHDT and CDR2 is YYEEEE in the germline V gene. This CDR3 has 14 residues.

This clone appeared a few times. The CDR3 nucleotides are TGTGCCACCACGCCGGGACTAGGTACCTACGAGCAGTACTTC. The encoded protein is CATTPGLGTYEQYF. V gene TRBV15 combines with J gene TRBJ2-7, with 8 nucleotides matching TRBD2. Germline loops: CDR1 LNHNV, CDR2 YYDKDF (reference sequence). The J segment lost 2 bases and the V segment lost 7 bases, leaving 7 bases of the junction unmatched. The CDR3 runs 14 residues.

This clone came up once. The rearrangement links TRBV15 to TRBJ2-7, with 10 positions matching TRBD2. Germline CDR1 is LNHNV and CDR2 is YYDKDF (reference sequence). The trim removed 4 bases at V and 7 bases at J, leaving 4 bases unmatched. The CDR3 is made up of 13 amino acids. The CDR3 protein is CATSKRGGREQYF. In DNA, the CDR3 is TGTGCCACCAGCAAGCGGGGGGGAAGGGAGCAGTACTTC.